The clone carrying this T cell receptor (beta chain) has ten or more counts. What it binds is unknown. The record originates from a study of T-cell memory formation after mild COVID-19. Points from the study as a whole: Several responding clones turned up in pre-infection memory, indicating that cross-reactive memory may have taken part.

CDR3 size: 12 residues. Between the trimmed V and J ends, which lost 11 bases and 5 bases, there was a span of 15 bases. Germline lookup yields CDR1 SGHTA and CDR2 FQGNSA. TCRdb ran MiXCR on the 5' RACE reads and lists one entry per CDR3 protein. The sample includes more than 250,000 distinct CDR3 sequences, 15% to 20% of them seen just once. Sequencing was carried out using PBMCs or a T cell subset sorted from them (not recorded which). The chain couples TRBV7-2 to TRBJ2-5, with D perhaps TRBD1 or TRBD2 (6 bases each). The receptor's source is a man aged 18 to 29 who had mild COVID-19 (a few samples of this study predate the infection). Cell type and time point are not known. The CDR3 coding sequence is TGTGCCTCAGAGGGGGGATGGGAGACCCAGTACTTC. Translated: CASEGGWETQYF.